Following are 29 T cell receptor beta chains from one sample sequenced in a study of OX40 agonist ivuxolimab in advanced cancers. Using immunoSEQ multiplex PCR, the repertoire was profiled, and TCRdb retains in-frame clones only, with some absent. The table records some 68,000 clones, about nine tenths of them present only once. The starting material was CD4+ or CD8+ T cells sorted from blood, obtained in a trial of the OX40 agonist ivuxolimab. The receptor source for this set is an adult with an advanced solid tumor such as melanoma, head and neck, liver or kidney cancer.

V is TRBV6-5 and J is TRBJ1-4; 7 bases fit TRBD1. The CDR3 length is 13 residues. After removal of 3 bases from V and 7 bases from J, the junction contained 2 bases not matched to a gene. Germline CDR1 is MNHEY and CDR2 is SVGAGI. This CDR3 reads CASSYGTAEKLFF. DNA of the CDR3: TGTGCCAGCAGTTATGGGACAGCTGAAAAACTGTTTTTT.

V is TRBV7-9 and J is TRBJ2-5; 7 nucleotides agree with TRBD1. The germline V gene has CDR1 SEHNR and CDR2 FQNEAQ (reference sequence). This CDR3 has 13 amino acids. Losses at the gene ends were 4 bases for V and 4 bases for J; bases not matched to a gene: 3. CDR3 sequence: CASSSTGVETQYF. The CDR3 region has the DNA TGTGCCAGCAGCTCTACAGGGGTAGAGACCCAGTACTTC.

V and J are TRBV7-2 and TRBJ1-5; no clear D. The CDR3 contains 12 residues. Per germline, CDR1 SGHTA and CDR2 FQGNSA. The V gene lost 2 bases and the J gene lost 9 bases, with 8 bases spanning the gap. The CDR3, as DNA: TGTGCCAGCAGCTTAAAGGCGGGGCCCCAGCATTTT. Protein: CASSLKAGPQHF.

The chain is built from TRBV30 and TRBJ1-5; 9 nucleotides line up with TRBD1. Germline CDR1 and CDR2: GTSNPN and SVGIG (reference sequence). This CDR3 contains 15 residues. With V trimmed by 0 bases and J by 3 bases, 3 bases remained unmatched. In nucleotides, the CDR3 is TGTGCCTGGAGTGTCCGGGACAGGGACAATCAGCCCCAGCATTTT. Residues: CAWSVRDRDNQPQHF.

The genes are TRBV7-9 and TRBJ2-3; D unresolved. V was pared by 7 bases and J by 0 bases, with 2 bases between. Germline V gene lookup returns CDR1 SEHNR and CDR2 FQNEAQ (reference sequence). CDR3 length: 11 amino acids. The CDR3 spells CASTSTDTQYF. The CDR3, as DNA: TGTGCCAGCACGAGCACAGATACGCAGTATTTT.

DNA of the CDR3: TGTGCCAGCAGCTTAGCGCGACCTGGGGGAGAGACCCAGTACTTC. Translated: CASSLARPGGETQYF. This chain uses TRBV7-6 with TRBJ2-5; D may match TRBD1 or TRBD2 (5 bases each). The germline V gene encodes CDR1 SGHVS and CDR2 FNYEAQ. Trimming pared 0 bases from V and 4 bases from J, leaving 12 bases between. This CDR3 has 15 amino acids.

This sequence joins TRBV6-1 and TRBJ2-2; TRBD2 matches 8 bases. The V and J ends lost 5 bases and 4 bases, in that order; junction bases with no gene match: 6. The CDR3 consists of 15 residues. CDR1 is MNHNS and CDR2 is SASEGT in the germline V gene. CDR3 sequence (DNA): TGTGCCAGCAGTCCTCCAAGCGGGGGCACCGGGGAGCTGTTTTTT. Residues: CASSPPSGGTGELFF.

V usage is TRBV9 and J usage is TRBJ1-1, with 7 bases identical to TRBD1. V was pared by 4 bases and J by 6 bases, with 12 bases of the junction left unmatched. The V gene's germline CDR1 is SGDLS and CDR2 YYNGEE. This CDR3 has 15 amino acids. DNA of the CDR3: TGTGCCAGCAGCAGAGGGGGCGGCCTGCTGGCTGAAGCTTTCTTT. This gives the protein CASSRGGGLLAEAFF. Using reference TRBV9 and TRBJ1-1 for the parts outside the CDR3, the full variable domain is DSGVTQTPKHLITATGQRVTLRCSPRSGDLSVYWYQQSLDQGLQFLIQYYNGEERAKGNILERFSAQQFPDLHSELNLSSLELGDSALYFCASSRGGGLLAEAFFGQGTRLTVV.

This sequence joins TRBV30 and TRBJ2-5, with D perhaps being TRBD1 or TRBD2 (5 bases each). The J call may be incorrect, as the DNA end agrees better with TRBJ2-7. This CDR3 has 15 amino acids. Germline V gene data show CDR1 as GTSNPN and CDR2 as SVGIG (reference sequence). The CDR3 is CALPKTSGTSNEQYF. CDR3 DNA: TGTGCCTTGCCAAAAACCTCCGGGACCTCGAACGAGCAGTACTTC.

The rearrangement uses TRBV7-2 and TRBJ2-1; no clear D gene. The CDR3 has 15 amino acids. The germline gives CDR1 SGHTA, CDR2 FQGNSA. Between the trimmed V and J ends, which lost 2 bases and 1 base, there was a span of 9 bases. CDR3 sequence: CASSLSAGSYNEQFF. DNA for the CDR3: TGTGCCAGCAGCTTATCGGCCGGATCCTACAATGAGCAGTTCTTC.

CDR3 DNA sequence: TGTGCTGGGAGGGGGCAATCCTACGAGCAGTACTTC. Protein sequence: CAGRGQSYEQYF. This chain links TRBV11-3 with TRBJ2-7; D possibly matches TRBD1 or TRBD2 (7 bases each). Germline V gives CDR1 SGHNT, CDR2 YENEEA. The CDR3 sequence is 12 residues long.

V and J are TRBV30 and TRBJ2-1; TRBD1 or TRBD2 may be the D gene (5 bases each). The CDR3 length is 15 residues. CDR1 and CDR2 from the germline V gene are GTSNPN and SVGIG (reference sequence). The V and J ends lost 5 bases and 0 bases respectively, with 14 bases between them. The CDR3 nucleotides are TGTGCCTGGCGTACGGGGCTGAGCTCCTACAATGAGCAGTTCTTC. Protein product: CAWRTGLSSYNEQFF.

V usage is TRBV9 and J usage is TRBJ1-6; perhaps TRBD1 as D (5 bases). Germline assignment: CDR1 SGDLS and CDR2 YYNGEE. Trimming stripped 1 base from V and 7 bases from J, with 9 bases between. The CDR3 has 14 amino acids. CDR3 region: CASSVKQENSPLHF. The CDR3 bases are TGTGCCAGCAGCGTAAAACAGGAGAATTCACCCCTCCACTTT.

The chain has TRBV6-1 and TRBJ2-2, with 7 bases lining up with TRBD1. J lost 7 bases, V lost 1 base, and 9 bases had no gene match. CDR1 MNHNS and CDR2 SASEGT come from the germline V gene. The CDR3 totals 16 residues. CDR3 amino acids: CASSEGKQGWGGELFF. The CDR3, as DNA: TGTGCCAGCAGTGAAGGGAAACAGGGGTGGGGCGGGGAGCTGTTTTTT.

This clone showed up just once. This chain joins TRBV7-2 and TRBJ2-3; D not certain. The CDR3 extends over 13 amino acids. Trimming removed 0 bases from V and 7 bases from J, with 8 bases in between. In germline, CDR1 is SGHTA, CDR2 FQGNSA. The CDR3 here is CASSLARKNTQYF. As DNA, the CDR3 is TGTGCCAGCAGCTTAGCTCGGAAGAATACGCAGTATTTT. The full variable domain, completed using reference TRBV7-2 and TRBJ2-3, is GAGVSQSPSNKVTEKGKDVELRCDPISGHTALYWYRQSLGQGLEFLIYFQGNSAPDKSGLPSDRFSAERTGGSVSTLTIQRTQQEDSAVYLCASSLARKNTQYFGPGTRLTVL.

This clone was recorded a few times. The V call is TRBV27, the J call TRBJ1-2, with D unresolved. V was pared by 5 bases and J by 8 bases, with 12 bases between. Germline CDR1 MNHEY, CDR2 SMNVEV (reference sequence). The CDR3 loop spans 12 amino acids. CDR3 in amino acids: CASSNGGYGYTF. The CDR3 DNA reads as TGTGCCAGCAGTAACGGAGGATACGGCTACACCTTC.

The J gene is TRBJ2-2, the V gene TRBV9, with D possibly TRBD2 on 5 matching bases. Trimming left V 6 bases short and J 0 bases short, with 9 bases between. The CDR3 is 14 amino acids. Germline-derived CDR1 and CDR2 are SGDLS and YYNGEE. The CDR3 protein is CASNSAPNTGELFF. The CDR3, as DNA: TGTGCCAGCAATAGCGCGCCGAACACCGGGGAGCTGTTTTTT.

The J gene is TRBJ2-1, the V gene TRBV12-5; tentatively, D is TRBD2 (6 bases). The CDR3 is made up of 15 amino acids. Germline V lookup: CDR1 LGHNT, CDR2 FRNRAP. Trimming cost V 0 bases and J 7 bases, with 13 bases left between them. CDR3 residues: CASGLVQRLENEQFF. As DNA, the CDR3 is TGTGCTAGTGGTTTGGTACAAAGACTAGAGAATGAGCAGTTCTTC.

The chain carries TRBV29-1 and TRBJ2-5; D may be TRBD2 (5 bases). Germline values: CDR1 SQVTM, CDR2 ANQGSEA. The V end was cut by 1 base, the J end by 1 base, with 16 bases between. The CDR3 extends over 16 amino acids. CDR3 in amino acids: CSVEGGQRYRQETQYF. In nucleotides, the CDR3 is TGCAGCGTTGAAGGAGGTCAGCGGTATCGCCAAGAGACCCAGTACTTC.

The gene calls are TRBV6-1 and TRBJ2-7; 7 bases are shared with TRBD1. Germline V CDR1 and CDR2: MNHNS, SASEGT. V trimming: 0 bases; J trimming: 2 bases; junction bases outside the gene matches: 7. The CDR3 loop spans 16 amino acids. CDR3 region: CASSEAVRDRTYEQYF. CDR3 in DNA: TGTGCCAGCAGTGAAGCAGTCCGGGACAGAACCTACGAGCAGTACTTC.

This rearrangement joins TRBV10-3 to TRBJ2-2; 7 nucleotides match TRBD1. The CDR3 contains 14 residues. J gave up 5 bases and V 7 bases, and 7 bases lay outside the gene matches. Per germline, CDR1 ENHRY and CDR2 SYGVKD. CDR3 in DNA: TGTGCCATCACGAATCTACAGGGGACCGGGGAGCTGTTTTTT. Residues: CAITNLQGTGELFF.

The rearrangement links TRBV6-1 to TRBJ2-1; possibly TRBD1 or TRBD2 for D (5 bases each). Germline lookup yields CDR1 MNHNS and CDR2 SASEGT. The CDR3 is made up of 13 amino acids. Trimming took 11 bases from V and 3 from J, leaving 14 bases between them. CDR3 sequence (DNA): TGTGCCGGCCGGGACGGATACTACAATGAGCAGTTCTTC. This encodes CAGRDGYYNEQFF.

V gene TRBV6-4 combines with J gene TRBJ1-4, with 7 bases fitting TRBD1. The CDR3 loop spans 16 amino acids. V was pared by 6 bases and J by 5 bases, with 12 bases of the junction left unmatched. CDR1 is MRHNA and CDR2 is SNTAGT in the germline V gene. The chain's CDR3 is CASRTLIRTGNEKLFF. CDR3 DNA: TGTGCCAGCAGAACCTTGATCCGGACAGGAAATGAAAAACTGTTTTTT.

V is TRBV6-5 and J is TRBJ1-6; D is possibly TRBD1 (5 bases). Germline CDR1 MNHEY, CDR2 SVGAGI. Trimming pared 5 bases from V and 7 bases from J, leaving 15 bases between. This CDR3 comprises 15 residues. CDR3 nucleotides: TGTGCCAGCAGTACACGGGACCTGAGGAATTCACCCCTCCACTTT. Protein product: CASSTRDLRNSPLHF.

V is TRBV7-2 and J is TRBJ2-1, with D possibly TRBD2 on 5 matching bases. The V end lost 1 base, the J end lost 6 bases, and 13 bases lay between the germline ends. The CDR3 totals 15 residues. The germline V gene has CDR1 SGHTA and CDR2 FQGNSA. CDR3: CASSLGGLAGNEQFF. As DNA, the CDR3 is TGTGCCAGCAGCTTAGGTGGCCTCGCGGGCAATGAGCAGTTCTTC.

The chain combines TRBV6-6 with TRBJ2-1; D unresolved. The germline gives CDR1 MNHNY, CDR2 SVGAGI (reference sequence). This CDR3 has 12 amino acids. V was clipped by 4 bases and J by 8 bases, with 9 bases between them. In DNA form, the CDR3 reads TGTGCCAGCAGTTCCCTTGGGTATGAGCAGTTCTTC. It codes for CASSSLGYEQFF.

Concerning this clone: The sample has other DNA sequences that encode this CDR3 too. The chain employs TRBV5-1 and TRBJ2-3; D is ambiguous. The CDR3 is 15 amino acids. Trimming took off 0 bases at V and 1 base at J, with 9 bases between the two ends. In germline, CDR1 is SGHRS, CDR2 YFSETQ. In nucleotides, the CDR3 is TGCGCCAGCAGCTTGGCCGGGTACCGCACAGATACGCAGTATTTT. It encodes CASSLAGYRTDTQYF.

This clone appeared a single time. V is TRBV6-1 and J is TRBJ1-1; TRBD1 agrees at 7 bases. CDR3 length: 15 amino acids. CDR1 is MNHNS, CDR2 SASEGT, per germline. Trimming took 8 bases from V and 0 from J; bases not matched to a gene: 9. In DNA form, the CDR3 reads TGTGCCAGCCGTTTGGGACAGTTCATGAACACTGAAGCTTTCTTT. Translated, it gives CASRLGQFMNTEAFF.

The chain has TRBV28 and TRBJ2-7; D call uncertain. V was clipped by 6 bases and J by 0 bases, with 12 bases between them. Germline assignment: CDR1 MDHEN and CDR2 SYDVKM. The CDR3 length is 14 residues. DNA of the CDR3: TGTGCCAGCAGAGGCGATACTTTCTCCTACGAGCAGTACTTC. It encodes CASRGDTFSYEQYF.